This paragraph reports one T cell receptor (beta chain). This sample was taken from a study of blood T cell repertoires in COVID-19. Across the study: Specimens from acute and convalescent COVID-19 originated in the United States, Italy and Spain. T cells, B-cell-depleted T cells, or PBMCs supplied cDNA or gDNA.

Per the study methods: Amplifying reference gene primers gave estimates of nucleated cell counts. Method: immunoSEQ multiplex PCR; TCRdb's copy keeps in-frame clones and lacks some. V, J and clone size are those of that table, while D and trimming were read from the DNA. Among just over 150,000 clones listed, around 83% were seen once. The CDR3 sequence is 15 residues long. Germline CDR1 SGHDT, CDR2 YYEEEE. The V gene lost 5 bases and the J gene lost 5 bases, with 19 bases spanning the gap. This TCR was recovered from a woman aged 45-59 years with acute or convalescent COVID-19. The rearrangement links TRBV5-6 to TRBJ2-5; a weak D match, TRBD1 (6 bases). Specimen: peripheral blood. CDR3 sequence (DNA): TGTGCCAGCAGACCTCAGAGGGGGATGTGGGAGACCCAGTACTTC. Its translation is CASRPQRGMWETQYF.